Shown below are 14 T cell receptor beta chains from a single sample sequenced in a study of cytomegalovirus exposure and HLA in healthy donors (dated by TCRdb to 2016 to 2017). Libraries were prepared through the immunoSEQ multiplex PCR assay. For the multiplex PCR, a mixture combining 60 forward primers for TCR Vbeta segments and 13 reverse primers for TCR Jbeta segments was used. TCRdb stores this immuneACCESS table with in-frame sequences only. Part of the clones is absent; in the studies checked, under half of the shortfall reflects unresolved V genes, and no reason is known for the rest. The sample table lists approximately 140,000 clones, 77% of them with a count of one. The leading ten clones occupy about 1.7% of the sample. Sequencing used PBMCs. These TCRs come from a female donor in good health and CMV-seronegative.

V and J are TRBV19 and TRBJ1-2; the match to TRBD1 covers 7 bases. This CDR3 has 16 amino acids. With 1 base clipped from V and 2 bases from J, the junction kept 7 bases outside the gene matches. Germline values: CDR1 LNHDA, CDR2 SQIVND (reference sequence). This CDR3 is CASSIGVGRGNYGYTF. The CDR3 region has the DNA TGTGCCAGTAGTATAGGAGTGGGCAGGGGGAACTATGGCTACACCTTC.

The rearrangement joins TRBV18 to TRBJ1-2; D is possibly TRBD1 (6 bases). The CDR3 consists of 15 residues. V lost 0 bases to trimming and J lost 3 bases, with 11 bases between them. Germline CDR1 reads KGHSH; CDR2 reads LQKENI. This CDR3 reads CASSPPGQADYGYTF. CDR3 coding DNA: TGTGCCAGCTCACCACCGGGACAAGCTGACTATGGCTACACCTTC.

The CDR3 protein is CASSIDPLSDEQYF. CDR3 DNA: TGTGCCAGTAGTATAGATCCTTTGAGTGACGAGCAGTACTTC. The V and J genes are TRBV19 and TRBJ2-7, with D hard to call. CDR1 LNHDA and CDR2 SQIVND come from the germline V gene (reference sequence). The CDR3 is 14 residues long. Trimming took 0 bases from V and 5 from J, leaving 11 bases between them.

The chain has TRBV9 and TRBJ2-7, with D maybe TRBD1 (5 bases). This CDR3 is built from 16 residues. Germline V gene data show CDR1 as SGDLS and CDR2 as YYNGEE. V was clipped by 0 bases and J by 3 bases, with 16 bases between them. The CDR3 reads CASSVGIRQGFYEQYF. CDR3 DNA sequence: TGTGCCAGCAGCGTAGGGATCCGGCAGGGCTTCTACGAGCAGTACTTC.

The chain combines TRBV7-6 with TRBJ2-7; D is uncertain. V lost 0 bases and J lost 4, with 13 bases in between. Germline values: CDR1 SGHVS, CDR2 FNYEAQ. The CDR3 spans 15 residues. This CDR3 reads CASSLALGNQYEQYF. In nucleotides, the CDR3 is TGTGCCAGCAGCTTAGCGCTAGGAAACCAATACGAGCAGTACTTC.

This chain joins TRBV6-5 and TRBJ1-1; D is undetermined. The CDR3 runs to 15 residues. Germline V lookup: CDR1 MNHEY, CDR2 SVGAGI. Trimming removed 4 bases at V and 3 bases at J, with 15 bases between. CDR3 coding DNA: TGTGCCAGCAGTTCGGGAGTTGGCCCCTACACTGAAGCTTTCTTT. It yields the protein CASSSGVGPYTEAFF.

In its sample, this clone ranks as medium-sized. The chain combines TRBV27 with TRBJ2-3; the match to TRBD2 covers 7 bases. In germline, CDR1 is MNHEY, CDR2 SMNVEV (reference sequence). Trimming at V came to 3 bases and at J to 0 bases, leaving 3 bases not matched to a gene. This CDR3 has 15 residues. The CDR3 coding sequence is TGTGCCAGCAGTTTGGGGCGGGGGAGCACAGATACGCAGTATTTT. This codes for CASSLGRGSTDTQYF.

In this sample, this clone turned up a few times. The V and J genes are TRBV28 and TRBJ1-1; a possible D gene is TRBD1 (6 bases). The CDR3 runs to 14 residues. Germline V gene data show CDR1 as MDHEN and CDR2 as SYDVKM. V shed 5 bases and J shed 1 base, with 11 bases lying between them. The CDR3 nucleotides read TGTGCCAGCAGTGTCACGACAGGGAACACTGAAGCTTTCTTT. Translation: CASSVTTGNTEAFF. Based on the CDR3 plus reference TRBV28 and TRBJ1-1, the full variable domain is DVKVTQSSRYLVKRTGEKVFLECVQDMDHENMFWYRQDPGLGLRLIYFSYDVKMKEKGDIPEGYSVSREKKERFSLILESASTNQTSMYLCASSVTTGNTEAFFGQGTRLTVV.

The chain uses TRBV7-3 and TRBJ1-1, with 7 bases lining up with TRBD1. V lost 6 bases and J lost 9; bases outside the gene matches: 7. Germline V gene data show CDR1 as SGHTA and CDR2 as FQGTGA. The CDR3 length is 12 residues. For the CDR3, the DNA is TGTGCCAGCAGTCCAAAGGGACAGAAAGCTTTCTTT. It encodes CASSPKGQKAFF.

The chain uses TRBV28 and TRBJ2-6, with 8 bases lining up with TRBD2. Losses at the gene ends were 7 bases for V and 1 base for J; bases not matched to a gene: 9. Germline loops: CDR1 MDHEN, CDR2 SYDVKM. The CDR3 is 17 amino acids. CDR3: CASTFGGASSGANVLTF. The CDR3 coding sequence is TGTGCCAGCACTTTCGGGGGGGCGTCTTCTGGGGCCAACGTCCTGACTTTC. Variable domain in full (rest from reference TRBV28 and TRBJ2-6): DVKVTQSSRYLVKRTGEKVFLECVQDMDHENMFWYRQDPGLGLRLIYFSYDVKMKEKGDIPEGYSVSREKKERFSLILESASTNQTSMYLCASTFGGASSGANVLTFGAGSRLTVL.

To note about this clone: Its ends do not fully match the called genes, so a read error is possible. The chain couples TRBV9 to TRBJ2-5; 7 nucleotides line up with TRBD2. From germline, CDR1 is SGDLS and CDR2 YYNGEE. CDR3 length equals 16 residues. The CDR3 nucleotides are TGTGCCAGCGGCGTAGATTCGCGGGGAGGGCGAGAGACCCAGTACTTC. Translating gives CASGVDSRGGRETQYF.

The chain couples TRBV6-6 to TRBJ2-1; no firm D call. V gave up 7 bases and J gave up 8 bases, with 9 bases separating them. This CDR3 spans 11 amino acids. Per the germline V gene, CDR1 is MNHNY and CDR2 is SVGAGI (reference sequence). CDR3 sequence (DNA): TGTGCCAGCATCTATTTGGATGAGCAGTTCTTC. This gives the protein CASIYLDEQFF.

The chain is built from TRBV29-1 and TRBJ2-1; no clear D. The V gene's germline CDR1 is SQVTM and CDR2 ANQGSEA. This CDR3 has 12 amino acids. Deletions cut 0 bases from V and 6 bases from J, with 6 bases between. The CDR3 nucleotides read TGCAGCGTTGAAGATCTAGGCAATGAGCAGTTCTTC. This translates into CSVEDLGNEQFF.

CDR3 residues: CASSETSGVQAQYF. CDR3 sequence (DNA): TGCGCCAGCAGCGAGACTAGCGGGGTACAGGCACAGTATTTT. This sequence joins TRBV5-1 and TRBJ2-3, with TRBD2 matching 11 bases. V was clipped by 4 bases and J by 12 bases; unmatched bases: 10. This CDR3 has 14 residues. Germline assignment: CDR1 SGHRS and CDR2 YFSETQ.